The subject of this entry is one T cell receptor (beta chain). No antigen is known for it. The data are from a study of metastatic and nonmetastatic thyroid tumors. Study overall: Across peripheral blood and tumor or nodule tissue samples taken from malignant and benign thyroid patients, the repertoires were compared with one another.

Patients underwent thyroid surgery, and none had received any treatment before it. TCRdb re-called clones via MiXCR from the PCR reads. The repertoire holds about 14,000 clones, with about 23% as singletons. Whole-study findings and limits: For both blood and tumor, malignant thyroid tumors reportedly showed significantly higher TCR beta diversity than benign nodules did.

The sequence derives from a female donor with papillary thyroid cancer or a benign thyroid nodule (not recorded which). Some clones in this sample may be carry-over from other donors' samples. Specimen: blood.

This CDR3 is CASSFLTGTEAFF. Here the CDR3 DNA reads TGTGCCAGCAGCTTTTTGACAGGCACTGAAGCTTTCTTT. This chain links TRBV11-3 with TRBJ1-1; perhaps TRBD1 as D (6 bases). CDR1 is SGHNT, CDR2 YENEEA, per germline. The CDR3 is 13 amino acids. Between the trimmed V and J ends, which lost 3 bases and 4 bases, there was a span of 9 bases.